Listed here are 15 T cell receptor beta chains from one sample, sequenced in a study of shared clonotypes between healthy human individuals. TCRdb's copy holds only in-frame clones and misses some; the assay was immunoSEQ multiplex PCR. The sample has 2.5 million or so clones, roughly 92% seen once. The sequenced sample was naive CD4+ T cells sorted from blood. Subset described: CD45RA+ positively selected. These receptors originate from a man between 18 and 29 years old in good health.

Note on this clone: The same CDR3 also results from other DNA sequences found in this sample. The V gene is TRBV2, the J gene TRBJ1-5; maybe TRBD1 (6 bases). Germline V CDR1 and CDR2: SNHLY, FYNNEI. The CDR3 runs 13 residues. Trimming stripped 8 bases from V and 4 bases from J, with 12 bases between. The DNA for the CDR3 is TGTGCCAGCGCAGGGGAAGGAAATCAGCCCCAGCATTTT. This codes for CASAGEGNQPQHF.

The chain recombines TRBV7-9 with TRBJ1-1; D not certain. Germline V gene data show CDR1 as SEHNR and CDR2 as FQNEAQ (reference sequence). Trimming shortened V by 3 bases and J by 2 bases, and 13 bases separated the two germline ends. The CDR3 extends over 15 amino acids. CDR3 coding DNA: TGTGCCAGCAGCTTCCTAATAGGGTCAAACACTGAAGCTTTCTTT. This translates into CASSFLIGSNTEAFF.

The CDR3 here is CASSEESGRWRELFF. In DNA, the CDR3 is TGTGCCAGCAGTGAAGAAAGCGGGAGATGGAGGGAGCTGTTTTTT. The V gene is TRBV2, the J gene TRBJ2-2; 8 bases align to TRBD2. Germline CDR1 and CDR2: SNHLY and FYNNEI. This CDR3 spans 15 amino acids. V lost 1 base and J lost 9; bases outside the gene matches: 7.

The genes are TRBV9 and TRBJ2-1, with 7 bases lining up with TRBD2. CDR1 is SGDLS, CDR2 YYNGEE, per germline. V lost 4 bases and J lost 0; bases outside the gene matches: 7. The CDR3 sequence is 16 residues long. CDR3 in DNA: TGTGCCAGCAGCCCCAGGGACTATCTCTCCTACAATGAGCAGTTCTTC. Amino acids: CASSPRDYLSYNEQFF.

The rearrangement joins TRBV27 to TRBJ2-7; D remains unclear. Trimming stripped 8 bases from V and 2 bases from J, with 10 bases between. The CDR3 is 12 residues long. From germline, CDR1 is MNHEY and CDR2 SMNVEV (reference sequence). This CDR3 is CASLPTTYEQYF. The CDR3 DNA is TGTGCCAGCCTCCCGACCACCTACGAGCAGTACTTC.

This chain uses TRBV6-1 with TRBJ2-7; D ambiguous. V gave up 4 bases and J gave up 3 bases, with 10 bases separating them. The CDR3 is made up of 13 amino acids. Germline CDR1 MNHNS, CDR2 SASEGT. CDR3 region: CASSADGFYEQYF. CDR3 sequence (DNA): TGTGCCAGCAGTGCCGACGGATTCTACGAGCAGTACTTC.

The rearrangement joins TRBV6-6 to TRBJ2-7; 11 bases are shared with TRBD1. Losses at the gene ends were 7 bases for V and 5 bases for J; bases not matched to a gene: 10. Germline CDR1 is MNHNY and CDR2 is SVGAGI (reference sequence). The CDR3 contains 15 residues. This chain's CDR3 is CASTKRGQGGHEQYF. The CDR3 DNA sequence: TGTGCCAGCACCAAACGGGGACAGGGGGGACACGAGCAGTACTTC.

The rearrangement joins TRBV5-1 to TRBJ2-7, with D perhaps matching TRBD1 (6 bases). Trimming took 4 bases from V and 9 from J, leaving 17 bases between them. The CDR3 runs to 13 residues. The germline gives CDR1 SGHRS, CDR2 YFSETQ. The CDR3 bases are TGCGCCAGCAGCCCGGCGGCAGGGGATTTGCAGTACTTC. Translating it yields CASSPAAGDLQYF.

This clone appeared once. The junction shows a germline mismatch at one end, possibly a read error. Other DNA sequences in the same sample also yield this CDR3. The chain links TRBV7-9 to TRBJ2-7, with 12 positions matching TRBD1. Germline V gene data show CDR1 as SEHNR and CDR2 as FQNEAQ (reference sequence). This CDR3 is 16 amino acids long. DNA of the CDR3: TGCGCCAGCAACCTAGCCGGGACAGGGGGCAGCGACGAGCAGTACTTC. As protein: CASNLAGTGGSDEQYF.

About this clone itself: In the same sample, other DNA sequences code for this CDR3. The V and J genes are TRBV5-6 and TRBJ1-6; weak D call: TRBD1 (6 bases). The CDR3 contains 16 residues. Deletions cut 2 bases from V and 0 bases from J, with 9 bases between. CDR1 SGHDT and CDR2 YYEEEE come from the germline V gene. This chain's CDR3 is CASSLQGSSYNSPLHF. CDR3 coding DNA: TGTGCCAGCAGCTTACAGGGAAGCTCCTATAATTCACCCCTCCACTTT.

This clone was observed once. The rearrangement joins TRBV9 to TRBJ1-1; the D is unclear. Trimming took 5 bases from V and 2 from J, leaving 13 bases between them. Germline-derived CDR1 and CDR2 are SGDLS and YYNGEE. The CDR3 is 14 amino acids. The CDR3 protein is CASSLISSNTEAFF. The CDR3 DNA follows: TGTGCCAGCAGTCTTATTAGTAGCAACACTGAAGCTTTCTTT. The variable domain in full, completed from reference TRBV9 and TRBJ1-1, reads DSGVTQTPKHLITATGQRVTLRCSPRSGDLSVYWYQQSLDQGLQFLIQYYNGEERAKGNILERFSAQQFPDLHSELNLSSLELGDSALYFCASSLISSNTEAFFGQGTRLTVV.

The chain employs TRBV5-1 and TRBJ1-6, with TRBD1 as a possible D gene (5 bases). The germline V gene has CDR1 SGHRS and CDR2 YFSETQ. V lost 0 bases, J lost 9 bases, and 13 bases lay in between. This CDR3 is 15 amino acids long. CDR3 residues: CASSLDLGRGSPLHF. CDR3 in DNA: TGCGCCAGCAGCTTGGATCTGGGTAGGGGTTCACCCCTCCACTTT.

This chain links TRBV18 with TRBJ2-5; no reliable D call. V was clipped by 3 bases and J by 2 bases, with 13 bases between them. This CDR3 has 15 amino acids. Germline values: CDR1 KGHSH, CDR2 LQKENI. DNA of the CDR3: TGTGCCAGCTCACCTCCGGTTGGACGTCAAGAGACCCAGTACTTC. Protein sequence: CASSPPVGRQETQYF.

The V gene is TRBV11-2, the J gene TRBJ2-7; D possibly corresponds to TRBD1 (5 bases). CDR3 length: 16 residues. CDR1 and CDR2 from the germline V gene are SGHAT and FQNNGV. The ends were cut back, 5 bases at V and 2 bases at J, with 19 bases in the middle. The CDR3 reads CASSQSVDRITYEQYF. DNA for the CDR3: TGTGCCAGCAGCCAAAGCGTTGACAGAATTACCTACGAGCAGTACTTC.

The genes are TRBV5-1 and TRBJ1-4, with 7 bases that match TRBD1. This CDR3 spans 15 amino acids. The germline CDR1 and CDR2 sequences are SGHRS and YFSETQ. V trimming: 2 bases; J trimming: 3 bases; junction bases outside the gene matches: 4. The CDR3 reads CASSLGTASNEKLFF. Written as DNA, the CDR3 is TGCGCCAGCAGCTTAGGGACAGCTTCTAATGAAAAACTGTTTTTT.